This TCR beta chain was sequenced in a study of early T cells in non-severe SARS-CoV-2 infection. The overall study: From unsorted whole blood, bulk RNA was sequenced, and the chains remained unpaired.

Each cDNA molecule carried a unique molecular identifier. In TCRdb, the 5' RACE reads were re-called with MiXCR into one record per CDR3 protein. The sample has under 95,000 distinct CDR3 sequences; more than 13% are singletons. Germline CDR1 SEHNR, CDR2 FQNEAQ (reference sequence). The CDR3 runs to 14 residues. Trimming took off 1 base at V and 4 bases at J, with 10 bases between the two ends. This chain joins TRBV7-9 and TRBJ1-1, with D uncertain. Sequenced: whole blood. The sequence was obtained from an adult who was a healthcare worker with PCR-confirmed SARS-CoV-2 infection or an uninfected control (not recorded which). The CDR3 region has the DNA TGTGCCAGCAGCTTAGATTCCGGGATCACTGAAGCTTTCTTT. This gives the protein CASSLDSGITEAFF.